Below, 2 T cell receptor beta chains from the same sample are listed, as sequenced in a study of blood T cell repertoires in COVID-19. Method: immunoSEQ multiplex PCR; TCRdb's copy keeps in-frame clones and lacks some. The sample records 60,000 to 75,000 clones, about four fifths being singletons. Sequencing was carried out using peripheral blood. The receptors stem from a woman aged 80 or over with acute or convalescent COVID-19.

This sequence joins TRBV30 and TRBJ1-2, with 7 bases that match TRBD1. The germline V gene encodes CDR1 GTSNPN and CDR2 SVGIG (reference sequence). The CDR3 has 11 residues. Germline trimming cut 8 bases from V and 7 bases from J; bases unmatched to any gene: 7. Here the CDR3 reads CATDQGGGYTF. CDR3 sequence (DNA): TGTGCCACGGACCAGGGGGGTGGCTACACCTTC.

The genes are TRBV12-5 and TRBJ2-1; 11 bases match TRBD2. V shed 2 bases, J shed 4 bases, and the junction held 4 bases outside the gene matches. Germline loops: CDR1 LGHNT, CDR2 FRNRAP. The CDR3 runs 16 residues. The CDR3 protein is CASGLTTSGDYNEQFF. The CDR3 DNA is TGTGCTAGTGGTTTGACGACTAGCGGGGATTACAATGAGCAGTTCTTC.